One T cell receptor beta chain is described in this entry. Here immunoSEQ multiplex PCR was the method, and the copy in TCRdb shows in-frame clones only, minus some. The sample holds approximately 92,000 clones, roughly 90% seen once. CDR3 size: 13 residues. The germline CDR1 and CDR2 sequences are SNHLY and FYNNEI. V gave up 0 bases and J gave up 9 bases, with 12 bases separating them. The data belong to a study of T cell changes during pregnancy in multiple sclerosis. The chain carries TRBV2 and TRBJ2-7; D gene ambiguous. The sequence came from a female donor with multiple sclerosis, enrolled in a pregnancy study. The sequencing here drew on peripheral blood, taken in the first trimester of pregnancy. The CDR3 is CASSEASVSRQYF. The DNA of the CDR3 is TGTGCCAGCAGTGAAGCTTCGGTCTCAAGGCAGTACTTC.